The rows below give T cell receptor beta chains drawn from one sample of a study of cytomegalovirus exposure and HLA in healthy donors. The method was immunoSEQ multiplex PCR; TCRdb's version includes in-frame clones alone and lacks a portion of them. The sample carries around 140,000 clones, 61% recorded once. Sequencing was done on a sample of PBMCs. These receptors were collected from a male donor in good health and CMV-seronegative. Each CDR3 is given with its conserved first and last residue. A D gene is named only where the DNA matches it firmly. Clone size appears in some rows only: once, few, many, or a class for an expanded clone.

size: .; J: TRBJ2-1; V: TRBV11-2; D: TRBD1; CDR3: CASSLSPGQENEQFF; DNA: TGTGCCAGCAGCTTATCCCCAGGACAGGAGAATGAGCAGTTCTTC
size: .; J: TRBJ2-7; V: TRBV18; D: .; CDR3: CASSPPAGNYEQYF; DNA: TGTGCCAGCTCACCACCGGCCGGGAACTACGAGCAGTACTTC
size: .; J: TRBJ1-1; V: TRBV11-2; D: .; CDR3: CASSTVATGTTEAFF; DNA: TGTGCCAGCAGCACCGTCGCCACAGGGACCACTGAAGCTTTCTTT
size: few; J: TRBJ1-4; V: TRBV19; D: TRBD1; CDR3: CASSIGDRGLATNEKLFF; DNA: TGTGCCAGTAGTATCGGGGACAGGGGGCTTGCAACTAATGAAAAACTGTTTTTT
size: few; J: TRBJ2-7; V: TRBV27; D: .; CDR3: CASSLHQGSSYEQYF; DNA: TGTGCCAGCAGCCTACACCAGGGGAGCTCCTACGAGCAGTACTTC
size: .; J: TRBJ1-2; V: TRBV29-1; D: .; CDR3: CSVGTRQRYGYTF; DNA: TGCAGCGTCGGTACCCGACAGCGCTATGGCTACACCTTC
size: .; J: TRBJ1-3; V: TRBV14; D: .; CDR3: CASSQSGNTIYF; DNA: TGTGCCAGCAGCCAAAGCGGAAACACCATATATTTT
size: .; J: TRBJ1-1; V: TRBV13; D: .; CDR3: CASSLYRDYMNTEAFF; DNA: TGTGCCAGCAGCCTGTACCGAGATTATATGAACACTGAAGCTTTCTTT
size: .; J: TRBJ2-1; V: TRBV5-5; D: TRBD2; CDR3: CASSSYTSGGGNEQFF; DNA: TGTGCCAGCAGCTCCTATACTAGCGGGGGGGGGAATGAGCAGTTCTTC
size: .; J: TRBJ1-2; V: TRBV7-9; D: .; CDR3: CASSLDFPDGKGYGYTF; DNA: TGTGCCAGCAGCTTAGATTTCCCAGACGGGAAGGGCTATGGCTACACCTTC
size: .; J: TRBJ2-2; V: TRBV5-1; D: .; CDR3: CASRDTSNTGELFF; DNA: TGCGCCAGCAGGGACACCTCGAACACCGGGGAGCTGTTTTTT
size: once; J: TRBJ1-3; V: TRBV6-5; D: .; CDR3: CASKISGVSGNTIYF; DNA: TGTGCCAGCAAAATATCAGGGGTTTCTGGAAACACCATATATTTT
size: .; J: TRBJ2-2; V: TRBV19; D: TRBD1; CDR3: CASNNRGYTGELFF; DNA: TGTGCCAGTAACAACAGGGGGTATACCGGGGAGCTGTTTTTT
size: .; J: TRBJ2-2; V: TRBV11-2; D: .; CDR3: CASSLQARNTGELFF; DNA: TGTGCCAGCAGCCTCCAGGCGCGGAACACCGGGGAGCTGTTTTTT
size: .; J: TRBJ2-7; V: TRBV11-3; D: TRBD1; CDR3: CASSLLTGSPYEQYF; DNA: TGTGCCAGCAGCTTATTGACAGGGTCCCCCTACGAGCAGTACTTC